This TCR beta chain was captured by sequencing in a study of blood T cell repertoires in COVID-19 (TCRdb year 2020). A note on the overall study: The collaborator samples originated in the United States, Italy and Spain and spanned the acute and convalescent phases of COVID-19. The prospective study material was composed of cDNA or gDNA derived from T cells, B-cell-depleted T cells, or PBMCs. Subjects who had been exposed to COVID-19, were actively infected with it, or had recovered from it provided the deeply sampled blood TCRbeta repertoires that made up the dataset. The repertoires were released in a freely available public database intended as a resource for research on the immune response to SARS-CoV-2. Samples were obtained from the ongoing ImmuneRACE study (first 160 participants) and from about 1,300 subjects provided by 6 global collaborators. Nearly every sample came with metadata listing a de-identified subject ID, COVID-19 status, age in years and sex. Where available, HLA class I and class II types were obtained from metadata supplied by the sample provider rather than from assay-based typing.

On this clone: It lacks a known antigen. No qualities accompany the bases; no much larger clone lies one base away.

V has 0 bases trimmed and J has 4 bases trimmed; junction bases matching no gene number 6. CDR1 and CDR2 are drawn from the germline V gene: SGHTA, FQGNSA. The CDR3 contains 17 residues, cysteine and phenylalanine counted. Solely the CDR3 DNA is kept, with 51 bases framed from the first base. Broader findings and caveats from the paper: The quantity of clinical and demographic metadata differed by source and by participant and was supplied without curation.

TCRbeta CDR3 regions were amplified from genomic DNA using the immunoSEQ Assay, a bias-controlled multiplex PCR. As for the authors' bioinformatics: The number of nucleated cells in each sample was estimated by amplification of reference gene primers within the assay. To quantify the absolute abundance of each unique TCRbeta CDR3 rearrangement, sequence reads were collapsed and filtered. For each sample, productive Simpson clonality was calculated by taking the square root of Simpson's diversity index across productive rearrangements. TCRdb stores this immuneACCESS table with in-frame sequences only. Part of the clones is absent; in the studies checked, under half of the shortfall reflects unresolved V genes, and no reason is known for the rest. That table furnishes V, J and clone size, whereas the DNA furnished D and trimming. The sample table holds 150,000 or so clones, of which over 75% were seen once. The leading ten clones occupy about 6.3% of the sample.

Enrolling through a virtual design, the prospective study's participants ranged in age from roughly 18 to 89 years and lived across more than 20 United States geographic areas. In the prospective study, participants were assigned to cohorts based on the clinical history participants reported in a screening survey and a study questionnaire. For ImmuneRACE Cohort 3, a participant was defined as recovered based on two consecutive negative NP/OP PCR tests, clearance by a healthcare professional, or resolution of symptoms. In the prospective study, mobile phlebotomists collected whole blood, serum and a nasopharyngeal or oropharyngeal swab from each participant. Over a 2-month period, participants in the prospective study had the option of providing additional blood draws and questionnaires. Before DNA extraction, blood samples from the prospective study were shipped at room temperature or frozen.

The chain was built from TRBV7-2 and TRBJ2-1; 10 bases in the junction line up with TRBD2. The receptor comes from a woman aged 45-65 years who had recovered from COVID-19. Sequencing was performed on PBMCs or T cells enriched from blood (not recorded which). The DNA sequence is given as TGTGCCAGCAGCTTAGCGGCTAGCGGGGGCCCGTACAATGAGCAGTTCTTC. This yields the protein CASSLAASGGPYNEQFF.